Sequencing of this T cell receptor (beta chain) was carried out in a study of CD8 T cells in ankylosing spondylitis. TCRdb independently ran MiXCR on the 5' RACE reads; one entry per CDR3 protein. The profile shows more than 150,000 distinct CDR3 sequences, roughly 12% of them singletons. In its sample, this clonotype was seen many times. This CDR3 spans 13 amino acids. V was cut by 7 bases and J by 2 bases, with 12 bases left in between. CDR1 is SNHLY, CDR2 FYNNEI, per germline. The sequence was obtained from a male donor with ankylosing spondylitis or in good health (not recorded which). The sample comprised blood, either unsorted or a sorted T cell fraction (not recorded which). The chain recombines TRBV2 with TRBJ2-7; TRBD2 is a possible D gene (5 bases). Here the CDR3 reads CASTGSIAYEQYF. CDR3 sequence (DNA): TGTGCCAGCACGGGGAGTATAGCCTACGAGCAGTACTTC.